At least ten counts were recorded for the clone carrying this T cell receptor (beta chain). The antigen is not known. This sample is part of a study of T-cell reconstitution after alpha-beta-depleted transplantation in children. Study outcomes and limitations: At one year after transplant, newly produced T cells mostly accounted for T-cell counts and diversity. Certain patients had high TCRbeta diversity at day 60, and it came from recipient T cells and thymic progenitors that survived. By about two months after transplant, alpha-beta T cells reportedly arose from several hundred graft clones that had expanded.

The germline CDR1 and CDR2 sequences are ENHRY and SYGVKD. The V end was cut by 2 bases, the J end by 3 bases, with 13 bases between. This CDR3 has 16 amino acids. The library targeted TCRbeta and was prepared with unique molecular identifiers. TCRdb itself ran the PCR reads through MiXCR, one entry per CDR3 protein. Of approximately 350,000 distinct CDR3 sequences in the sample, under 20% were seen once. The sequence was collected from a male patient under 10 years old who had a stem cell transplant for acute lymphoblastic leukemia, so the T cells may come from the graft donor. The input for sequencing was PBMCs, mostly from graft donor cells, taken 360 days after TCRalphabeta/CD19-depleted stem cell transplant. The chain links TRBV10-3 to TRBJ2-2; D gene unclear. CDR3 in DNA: TGTGCCATCAGTGAGCTTGGGCAGGTGGACACCGGGGAGCTGTTTTTT. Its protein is CAISELGQVDTGELFF.